A selection of T cell receptor beta chains follows, all from one sample in a study of OX40 agonist ivuxolimab in advanced cancers. Assay: immunoSEQ multiplex PCR; the TCRdb copy retains only in-frame clones and omits some. The sample has roughly 120,000 clones, roughly 87% seen once; the top ten hold less than 0.35%. The sequences come from CD4+ or CD8+ T cells sorted from blood, collected in a trial of the OX40 agonist ivuxolimab. The receptors come from an adult with an advanced solid tumor such as melanoma, head and neck, liver or kidney cancer. Each CDR3 is given with its conserved first and last residue. Fields, in order: V gene, CDR3 length, clone size, J gene, D gene, CDR3 protein, CDR3 DNA. D genes are given only for firm matches. Expanded clones get a size class; other rows say once, few or many, or leave the size out.

TRBV18	17	.	TRBJ2-2	TRBD1	CASSLPGGWANTGELFF	TGTGCCAGCTCACTCCCAGGGGGCTGGGCGAACACCGGGGAGCTGTTTTTT
TRBV4-3	13	.	TRBJ2-4	.	CASSQGSRNIQYF	TGCGCCAGCAGCCAAGGATCTAGGAACATTCAGTACTTC
TRBV7-9	13	.	TRBJ1-2	.	CASSSSGGDGYTF	TGTGCCAGCAGCTCCAGCGGGGGCGATGGCTACACCTTC
TRBV5-1	17	.	TRBJ2-7	TRBD1	CASSPNRDRGSSYEQYF	TGCGCCAGCAGCCCTAACCGGGACAGGGGTAGCTCCTACGAGCAGTACTTC
TRBV27	13	.	TRBJ1-2	.	CASSSRGVGGYTF	TGTGCCAGCAGTTCCCGCGGGGTTGGGGGCTACACCTTC
TRBV6-6	16	.	TRBJ1-4	.	CASSYNPPGANEKLFF	TGTGCCAGCAGTTATAATCCCCCGGGGGCTAATGAAAAACTGTTTTTT
TRBV28	15	.	TRBJ1-5	TRBD1	CASSPRTGTGQPQHF	TGTGCCAGCAGCCCCCGGACAGGGACCGGTCAGCCCCAGCATTTT
TRBV6-1	15	.	TRBJ2-7	.	CASSVEQGVNYEQYF	TGTGCCAGCAGTGTCGAACAGGGCGTCAACTACGAGCAGTACTTC
TRBV19	16	.	TRBJ1-5	.	CASSIVADHSNQPQHF	TGTGCCAGTAGTATAGTGGCGGACCATAGCAATCAGCCCCAGCATTTT
TRBV19	12	.	TRBJ1-5	.	CASQDSYQPQHF	TGTGCCAGTCAGGACTCGTATCAGCCCCAGCATTTT
TRBV15	15	once	TRBJ1-2	.	CATSRDALSAPGYTF	TGTGCCACCAGCAGAGATGCCCTATCCGCGCCAGGCTACACCTTC
TRBV5-1	15	.	TRBJ1-4	.	CASSDQGFADGKLFF	TGCGCCAGCAGCGACCAGGGTTTCGCTGATGGGAAACTGTTTTTT
TRBV5-1	14	.	TRBJ2-2	.	CASSPTSVAGELFF	TGCGCCAGCAGCCCTACGAGTGTCGCCGGGGAGCTGTTTTTT
TRBV7-2	14	.	TRBJ1-3	.	CASSFRHTGNTIYF	TGTGCCAGCAGTTTCCGACATACTGGAAACACCATATATTTT
TRBV2	15	.	TRBJ2-7	.	CASSEAEVPGYEQYF	TGTGCCAGCAGTGAAGCGGAGGTTCCCGGCTACGAGCAGTACTTC
TRBV5-4	16	.	TRBJ2-3	.	CASTPTGTRRSDTQYF	TGTGCCAGCACCCCAACCGGGACAAGGAGGTCAGATACGCAGTATTTT
TRBV10-3	16	.	TRBJ1-4	.	CAISESILHTNEKLFF	TGTGCCATCAGTGAGTCGATCTTACATACTAATGAAAAACTGTTTTTT
TRBV5-1	17	once	TRBJ1-1	.	CASSFLLDRGMNTEAFF	TGCGCCAGCAGCTTCCTCCTCGACCGAGGCATGAACACTGAAGCTTTCTTT
TRBV18	15	.	TRBJ2-5	.	CASSPFKDSQETQYF	TGTGCCAGCTCACCTTTTAAAGACAGCCAAGAGACCCAGTACTTC
TRBV7-2	15	.	TRBJ2-7	.	CASSSRALSGYEQYF	TGTGCCAGCAGCTCCAGAGCCCTGAGCGGCTACGAGCAGTACTTC
TRBV10-3	12	.	TRBJ1-4	.	CAISEGREKLFF	TGTGCCATCAGTGAGGGCAGGGAAAAACTGTTTTTT
TRBV12-5	13	.	TRBJ1-3	.	CASGTAPLNTIYF	TGTGCTAGTGGTACCGCACCCTTAAACACCATATATTTT
TRBV4-2	15	once	TRBJ1-4	.	CASSPTGGFNEKLFF	TGTGCCAGCAGCCCTACAGGTGGCTTTAATGAAAAACTGTTTTTT
TRBV11-1	14	.	TRBJ1-2	.	CASSLGQSNYGYTF	TGTGCCAGCAGCCTAGGACAGTCTAACTATGGCTACACCTTC
TRBV10-3	14	.	TRBJ1-5	.	CAISESGDNQPQHF	TGTGCCATCAGTGAGTCAGGGGACAATCAGCCCCAGCATTTT
TRBV9	16	.	TRBJ2-5	TRBD2	CASSGGTSGHQETQYF	TGTGCCAGCAGCGGGGGGACTAGCGGCCACCAAGAGACCCAGTACTTC
TRBV30	11	.	TRBJ1-6	.	CAWSRNSPLHF	TGTGCCTGGAGTAGAAATTCACCCCTCCACTTT
TRBV6-6	14	.	TRBJ1-2	TRBD1	CASRGQGVDYGYTF	TGTGCCAGCAGAGGACAGGGGGTTGACTATGGCTACACCTTC
TRBV6-1	14	once	TRBJ2-7	TRBD1	CASSEEQGHYEQYF	TGTGCCAGCAGTGAAGAACAGGGGCATTACGAGCAGTACTTC
TRBV6-6	15	.	TRBJ2-3	TRBD2	CASGAGGRARDTQYF	TGTGCCAGCGGGGCCGGCGGGAGGGCAAGAGATACGCAGTATTTT
TRBV7-2	14	.	TRBJ2-2	.	CASSLSPGAGELFF	TGTGCCAGCAGCTTAAGCCCAGGGGCCGGGGAGCTGTTTTTT
TRBV7-2	14	.	TRBJ2-1	.	CASSNHGAPGEQFF	TGTGCCAGCAGCAACCACGGGGCTCCCGGCGAGCAGTTCTTC
TRBV7-3	15	.	TRBJ2-5	TRBD2	CASSLLAGGPETQYF	TGTGCCAGCAGCTTGCTAGCGGGAGGGCCAGAGACCCAGTACTTC
TRBV7-2	16	.	TRBJ2-5	TRBD2	CASSPRTSGGGETQYF	TGTGCCAGCAGCCCGAGGACTAGCGGGGGGGGAGAGACCCAGTACTTC
TRBV5-1	15	.	TRBJ2-1	TRBD1	CASRRGTGGANEQFF	TGCGCCAGCAGGAGGGGGACAGGGGGCGCGAATGAGCAGTTCTTC
TRBV30	13	.	TRBJ1-5	.	CAWSVSGEQPQHF	TGTGCCTGGAGTGTATCGGGGGAACAGCCCCAGCATTTT
TRBV5-1	14	.	TRBJ2-1	.	CASSFSDPLGEQFF	TGCGCCAGCAGCTTCTCCGACCCGCTTGGGGAGCAGTTCTTC
TRBV5-4	14	.	TRBJ2-5	.	CASSFERESETQYF	TGTGCCAGCAGCTTTGAGAGGGAGTCGGAGACCCAGTACTTC
TRBV2	15	.	TRBJ2-2	TRBD1	CAGKTGGANTGELFF	TGTGCCGGCAAGACAGGGGGCGCGAACACCGGGGAGCTGTTTTTT
TRBV12-5	16	.	TRBJ2-7	TRBD1	CASGLSGTDPFYEQYF	TGTGCTAGTGGTTTGTCCGGGACAGACCCTTTCTACGAGCAGTACTTC
TRBV9	14	.	TRBJ1-6	.	CASSVDGLWSPLHF	TGTGCCAGCAGCGTAGACGGACTTTGGTCACCCCTCCACTTT
TRBV7-9	16	.	TRBJ2-2	.	CASSLGDAANTGELFF	TGTGCCAGCAGCTTAGGGGACGCAGCGAACACCGGGGAGCTGTTTTTT
TRBV30	12	.	TRBJ1-1	.	CAWDRSNTEAFF	TGTGCCTGGGACAGGTCGAACACTGAAGCTTTCTTT
TRBV6-5	12	.	TRBJ1-2	.	CASSAGVYGYTF	TGTGCCAGCAGCGCAGGGGTTTATGGCTACACCTTC
TRBV15	15	.	TRBJ2-1	TRBD1	CATSGGDRGYNEQFF	TGTGCCACCAGCGGAGGGGACAGGGGGTACAATGAGCAGTTCTTC
TRBV5-4	15	.	TRBJ2-5	.	CASSTARDSRKTQYF	TGTGCCAGCAGCACGGCTCGGGACTCCCGAAAGACCCAGTACTTC
TRBV9	15	.	TRBJ2-7	.	CASSGGRGTAYEQYF	TGTGCCAGCAGCGGTGGCCGGGGAACGGCCTACGAGCAGTACTTC
TRBV6-5	14	.	TRBJ1-1	TRBD1	CASSFKDRGAEAFF	TGTGCCAGCAGTTTTAAGGACAGGGGGGCTGAAGCTTTCTTT
TRBV30	13	once	TRBJ2-7	.	CAWRRQASYEQYF	TGTGCCTGGAGGAGACAGGCGTCCTACGAGCAGTACTTC